The 17 T cell receptor beta chains below all came from one sample that was sequenced in a study of CD8 T cells in Susac syndrome. Random hexamers served to reverse transcribe roughly 0.45 to 1 ug RNA. From the immunoSEQ multiplex PCR reads, TCRdb called clonotypes with MiXCR, one entry per CDR3 protein. The sample records over 150,000 distinct CDR3 sequences, around 94% being singletons. Sequencing was performed on CD4+ T cells from PBMCs. These receptors all stem from a human donor with Susac syndrome.

The chain uses TRBV6-5 and TRBJ1-2, with TRBD1 as a possible D gene (5 bases). There are 14 residues in the CDR3. The ends were cut back, 6 bases at V and 3 bases at J, with 14 bases in the middle. Per the germline V gene, CDR1 is MNHEY and CDR2 is SVGAGI. CDR3 nucleotides: TGTGCCAGCAGCCCCGGGACGGTCGACTATGGCTACACCTTC. Its protein is CASSPGTVDYGYTF.

The chain links TRBV25-1 to TRBJ1-3; D not resolved. Trimming removed 4 bases at V and 5 bases at J, with 9 bases between. The CDR3 covers 13 residues. Germline CDR1 MGHDK, CDR2 SYGVNS. In DNA, the CDR3 is TGTGCCAGCAGTGCTGGGTGGAGAAACACCATATATTTT. Its translation: CASSAGWRNTIYF.

The chain carries TRBV12-3 or TRBV12-4 and TRBJ1-6; 7 positions match TRBD1. The CDR3 has 14 amino acids. Trimming took 5 bases from V and 8 from J; bases not matched to a gene: 6. The CDR3 nucleotides read TGTGCCAGCAGTCCCGGACAGGTAGATTCACCCCTCCACTTT. This gives the protein CASSPGQVDSPLHF.

The chain combines TRBV7-9 with TRBJ2-6; a weak D match, TRBD2 (5 bases). This CDR3 has 17 residues. The germline V gene encodes CDR1 SEHNR and CDR2 FQNEAQ (reference sequence). Between the trimmed V and J ends, which lost 5 bases and 0 bases, there was a span of 14 bases. In DNA, the CDR3 is TGTGCCAGCAGCCCCGGGGTGATAGGCTCTGGGGCCAACGTCCTGACTTTC. Its protein product is CASSPGVIGSGANVLTF.

The chain links TRBV6-1 to TRBJ1-5, with D possibly TRBD1 on 6 matching bases. Trimming removed 6 bases at V and 3 bases at J, with 9 bases between. The CDR3 contains 13 residues. CDR1 is MNHNS and CDR2 is SASEGT in the germline V gene. This chain's CDR3 is CASSRGPNQPQHF. The CDR3 nucleotides are TGTGCCAGCAGCAGGGGACCCAATCAGCCCCAGCATTTT.

This clonotype has only one observation. This chain links TRBV28 with TRBJ2-1, with D uncertain. The CDR3 consists of 12 residues. Trimming left V 4 bases short and J 7 bases short, with 8 bases between. CDR1 is MDHEN and CDR2 is SYDVKM in the germline V gene. CDR3 bases: TGTGCCAGCAGTTACACTAAGAATGAGCAGTTCTTC. Protein: CASSYTKNEQFF. The entire variable domain, with the rest obtained from reference TRBV28 and TRBJ2-1, is as follows: DVKVTQSSRYLVKRTGEKVFLECVQDMDHENMFWYRQDPGLGLRLIYFSYDVKMKEKGDIPEGYSVSREKKERFSLILESASTNQTSMYLCASSYTKNEQFFGPGTRLTVL.

This chain connects TRBV5-1 to TRBJ2-4; 8 bases are shared with TRBD2. CDR1 and CDR2 (germline): SGHRS, YFSETQ. The CDR3 covers 16 residues. The V gene end was trimmed by 3 bases and the J gene end by 15 bases; junction bases not matched to a gene: 20. The CDR3 coding sequence is TGCGCCAGCAGCTCAGCACTTGGCGCGGCGGGGGGCAGGATGTACTTC. Translating it yields CASSSALGAAGGRMYF.

V usage is TRBV20-1 and J usage is TRBJ2-7; perhaps TRBD1 as D (7 bases). V lost 0 bases, J lost 0 bases, and 18 bases lay in between. The CDR3 has 17 residues. The germline gives CDR1 DFQATT, CDR2 SNEGSKA (reference sequence). Here the CDR3 DNA reads TGCAGTGCTAGAGATCGGAGGGGGACAGCAAGCTCCTACGAGCAGTACTTC. Translated: CSARDRRGTASSYEQYF.

The rearrangement joins TRBV20-1 to TRBJ1-6, with TRBD1 as a possible D gene (6 bases). Germline V CDR1 and CDR2: DFQATT, SNEGSKA (reference sequence). The CDR3 consists of 15 residues. V lost 1 base and J lost 7, with 14 bases in between. In DNA form, the CDR3 reads TGCAGTGCTAGAGTGGCGGGGGCAGTAAATTCACCCCTCCACTTT. Its translation is CSARVAGAVNSPLHF.

The V call is TRBV30, the J call TRBJ2-5; TRBD2 aligns across 10 bases. This CDR3 region has 15 residues. The germline V gene has CDR1 GTSNPN and CDR2 SVGIG (reference sequence). Trimming removed 5 bases from V and 1 base from J; junction bases left unmatched: 7. CDR3 coding DNA: TGTGCCTGGGAGCGATTAGCGGGGGGCCAAGAGACCCAGTACTTC. Translating it yields CAWERLAGGQETQYF.

The chain is built from TRBV28 and TRBJ1-2; 7 positions match TRBD1. Germline CDR1 and CDR2: MDHEN and SYDVKM. The CDR3 totals 13 residues. The V and J ends lost 6 bases and 8 bases, in that order; junction bases with no gene match: 9. Here the CDR3 DNA reads TGTGCCAGCAGGCCGGGACAGATTGACGGCTACACCTTC. This sequence encodes CASRPGQIDGYTF.

CDR3 region: CSVEESSGAFF. CDR3 DNA: TGCAGCGTTGAAGAATCGTCCGGGGCTTTCTTT. The genes are TRBV29-1 and TRBJ1-1; no clear D gene. Deletions cut 0 bases from V and 11 bases from J, with 10 bases between. CDR1 is SQVTM and CDR2 is ANQGSEA in the germline V gene. This CDR3 has 11 amino acids.

The V and J genes are TRBV5-1 and TRBJ2-3; D is uncertain. V lost 4 bases and J 1 base, leaving 16 bases between the germline ends. This CDR3 has 16 amino acids. Germline V gene data show CDR1 as SGHRS and CDR2 as YFSETQ. The CDR3 DNA sequence: TGCGCCAGCAGCCCCCGCTCCAACGCCGGCACAGATACGCAGTATTTT. Protein sequence: CASSPRSNAGTDTQYF.

The rearrangement links TRBV6-2 or TRBV6-3 to TRBJ2-7; 8 bases map to TRBD2. The germline V gene has CDR1 MNHEY and CDR2 SVGEGT. The V segment lost 6 bases and the J segment 6 bases; nucleotides outside the gene matches: 10. The CDR3 consists of 14 residues. The DNA for the CDR3 is TGTGCCAGCAGACCCCCAGCGGGAGTGGGCGAGCAGTACTTC. It is translated as CASRPPAGVGEQYF.

V gene TRBV7-9 combines with J gene TRBJ2-7; 8 bases are a match to TRBD1. With 1 base clipped from V and 6 bases from J, the junction kept 5 bases outside the gene matches. CDR3 length: 14 residues. CDR1 SEHNR and CDR2 FQNEAQ come from the germline V gene (reference sequence). CDR3 loop: CASSLGTGFSEQYF. CDR3 DNA sequence: TGTGCCAGCAGCTTAGGGACAGGGTTCTCCGAGCAGTACTTC.

The chain couples TRBV10-3 to TRBJ1-2; no clear D. Per germline, CDR1 ENHRY and CDR2 SYGVKD. The germline V and J ends were trimmed by 4 bases and 0 bases, with 9 bases remaining between them. The CDR3 has 14 amino acids. CDR3 nucleotide sequence: TGTGCCATCAGTGCGGTCACCGCTAACTATGGCTACACCTTC. As protein: CAISAVTANYGYTF.

The chain uses TRBV5-4 and TRBJ2-2; 10 bases are shared with TRBD2. With V trimmed by 4 bases and J by 3 bases, 3 bases remained unmatched. Germline V gives CDR1 SGHNT, CDR2 YYREEE (reference sequence). The CDR3 has 15 residues. This CDR3 is CASSPGTSDTGELFF. CDR3 sequence (DNA): TGTGCCAGCAGCCCCGGGACTAGCGACACCGGGGAGCTGTTTTTT.